This TCR beta chain originates from a study of cytomegalovirus exposure and HLA in healthy donors. Primers for the PCR totalled 60 Vbeta and 13 Jbeta. Data came from immunoSEQ multiplex PCR; TCRdb stores just in-frame clones and leaves some out. The table records about 82,000 clones, around three fifths of them present only once. Study outcomes and limitations: Using the classifier, cytomegalovirus status was reportedly diagnosed with high specificity and sensitivity. Some V segments, including TRBV6-2 and TRBV6-3, were excluded as indistinguishable.

The CDR3 length is 18 residues. The V and J ends lost 5 bases and 5 bases, in that order; junction bases with no gene match: 18. Germline V gene lookup returns CDR1 MGHRA and CDR2 YSYEKL. This clone occurred a few times. Its antigen is undetermined. This chain links TRBV4-1 with TRBJ2-5; TRBD1 agrees at 9 bases. The material sequenced was PBMCs. The sequence was obtained from a middle-aged woman in good health and CMV-seropositive. The DNA for the CDR3 is TGCGCCAGCAGCGGTTCGTCGCGCCCGGGACAGGGAGCCGAGACCCAGTACTTC. Translating it yields CASSGSSRPGQGAETQYF.